The 6 T cell receptor beta chains presented below share a single source sample, sequenced in a study of glioma-infiltrating T cells. Using RNA template, CDR3s of TCR alpha and beta were amplified with iRepertoire arm-PCR. TCRdb independently ran MiXCR on the multiplex PCR reads; one entry per CDR3 protein. The table has more than 300,000 distinct CDR3 sequences, roughly two fifths seen once; the top ten hold 12%. The sequencing input was glioma tissue, nonneoplastic brain tissue, or PBMCs (not recorded which). These receptors were taken from a human donor with low-grade glioma or glioblastoma, undergoing nonglioma brain surgery, or in good health (not recorded which).

Concerning this clonotype itself: A read error is possible here, since a much larger clone lies one base away. The chain recombines TRBV28 with TRBJ2-7, with D unclear. V lost 7 bases, J lost 7 bases, and 23 bases lay in between. This CDR3 is 15 amino acids long. Germline V gene data show CDR1 as MDHEN and CDR2 as SYDVKM. As DNA, the CDR3 is TGTGCCAGCACCTCTTCGGGCAGCTCCTACAATGAGCAGTACTTC. It is translated as CASTSSGSSYNEQYF.

As for this clonotype: Being one base from a much bigger clone, this may be a read error. The final CDR3 position lacks the conserved phenylalanine or tryptophan, pointing to a likely read error. The chain recombines TRBV27 with TRBJ1-5; D gene uncertain. CDR3 length: 15 residues. The V gene lost 5 bases and the J gene lost 0 bases, with 11 bases spanning the gap. Germline lookup yields CDR1 MNHEY and CDR2 SMNVEV (reference sequence). This chain's CDR3 is CASSGIGYSNQPQHV. The CDR3 coding sequence is TGTGCCAGCAGTGGAATTGGTTATAGCAATCAGCCCCAGCATGTT.

In its sample, this clonotype was seen many times. The chain links TRBV11-2 to TRBJ2-3, with 7 bases matching TRBD1. V was clipped by 6 bases and J by 0 bases; unmatched bases: 3. This CDR3 spans 14 amino acids. Germline lookup yields CDR1 SGHAT and CDR2 FQNNGV. CDR3 protein: CASSSGQSTDTQYF. The DNA for the CDR3 is TGTGCCAGCAGTTCGGGACAGAGCACAGATACGCAGTATTTT.

The chain links TRBV20-1 to TRBJ2-1, with TRBD2 matching 9 bases. The CDR3 runs 14 residues. Losses at the gene ends were 7 bases for V and 0 bases for J; bases not matched to a gene: 4. Germline CDR1 reads DFQATT; CDR2 reads SNEGSKA (reference sequence). The CDR3 loop reads CSVHSGSSYNEQFF. The DNA for the CDR3 is TGCAGTGTTCATAGCGGGAGCTCCTACAATGAGCAGTTCTTC.

This clonotype was counted at least ten times. The V gene is TRBV7-3, the J gene TRBJ1-1; D might be TRBD1 (6 bases). The CDR3 length is 14 residues. The V gene lost 5 bases and the J gene lost 2 bases, with 12 bases spanning the gap. The V gene's germline CDR1 is SGHTA and CDR2 FQGTGA. The CDR3 protein is CASSPTGPNTEAFF. The DNA for the CDR3 is TGTGCCAGCAGCCCAACAGGGCCCAACACTGAAGCTTTCTTT.

The rearrangement links TRBV18 to TRBJ1-1, with a tentative D call TRBD1 (5 bases). The CDR3 covers 14 residues. Germline V CDR1 and CDR2: KGHSH, LQKENI. V was clipped by 0 bases and J by 4 bases, with 9 bases between them. The CDR3 spells CASSPPGRVTEAFF. Written as DNA, the CDR3 is TGTGCCAGCTCACCACCGGGGCGCGTCACTGAAGCTTTCTTT.